One T cell receptor beta chain is described in this entry. The antigen is not known. This specimen comes from a study of response to subunit inactivated influenza vaccine. Study results and caveats: The authors put forward the suggestion that each seasonal influenza vaccination may bring in only a limited number of new T cells.

One entry per CDR3 protein, called by TCRdb with MiXCR from the RT-PCR reads. Among about 540,000 distinct CDR3 sequences listed, under 30% were seen once. V dropped 0 bases and J dropped 4 bases, with 16 bases sitting between them. This CDR3 is 16 amino acids long. Germline CDR1 reads SGHTA; CDR2 reads FQGTGA. This sample was also put to use in a study of T cells expressing NK-cell markers. That source reports: With UMIs, 5'RACE template switching was used to make TCR beta cDNA. Seven sequenced donors out of eight were HCMV-seropositive, one seronegative. One observes that, in a handful of donors, these clonotypes were also the leading ones within the CD3+CD56-NKG2C+ fraction. No clear determination of HCMV specificity was made for expanded NKG2C+ T cell clones.

The receptor was derived from a man aged 50 to 60 who received an inactivated influenza vaccine. The sample here was CD4+ T cells sorted from PBMCs, taken approximately 12 days after vaccination. The chain links TRBV7-3 to TRBJ2-7; D is undetermined. In nucleotides, the CDR3 is TGTGCCAGCAGCTTAACCTGGGTGGGGAAAGCATACGAGCAGTACTTC. Residues: CASSLTWVGKAYEQYF.